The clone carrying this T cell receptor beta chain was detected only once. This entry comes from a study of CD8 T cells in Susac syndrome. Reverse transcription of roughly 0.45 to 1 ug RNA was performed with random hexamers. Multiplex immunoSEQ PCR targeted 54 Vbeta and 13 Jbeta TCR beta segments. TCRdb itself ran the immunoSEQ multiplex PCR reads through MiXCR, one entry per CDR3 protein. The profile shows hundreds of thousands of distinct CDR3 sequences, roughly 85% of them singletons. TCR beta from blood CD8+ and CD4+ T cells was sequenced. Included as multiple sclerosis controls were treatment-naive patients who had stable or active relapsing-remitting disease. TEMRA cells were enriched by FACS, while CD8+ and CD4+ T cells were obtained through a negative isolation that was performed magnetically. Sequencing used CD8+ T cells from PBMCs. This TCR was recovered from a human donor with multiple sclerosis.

CDR3 loop: CASSLGTGGEEDTQYF. As DNA, the CDR3 is TGTGCCAGCAGTCTCGGGACAGGGGGGGAGGAAGATACGCAGTATTTT. The genes are TRBV28 and TRBJ2-3; 11 positions agree with TRBD1. CDR1 is MDHEN and CDR2 is SYDVKM in the germline V gene. Trimming cost V 5 bases and J 5 bases; bases outside gene matches: 9. CDR3 length equals 16 residues.